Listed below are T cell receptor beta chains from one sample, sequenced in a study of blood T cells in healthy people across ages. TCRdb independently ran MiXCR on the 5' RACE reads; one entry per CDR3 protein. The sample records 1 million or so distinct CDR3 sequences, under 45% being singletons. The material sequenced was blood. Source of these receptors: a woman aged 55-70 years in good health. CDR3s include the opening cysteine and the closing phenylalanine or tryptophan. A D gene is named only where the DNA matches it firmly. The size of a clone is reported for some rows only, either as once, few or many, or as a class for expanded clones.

cdr3_nt: TGTGCCAGCAGCCAAGGAGGCCGGGAGCAAGAGACCCAGTACTTC
cdr3_aa: CASSQGGREQETQYF
d_call: NA
cdr3_length: 15
j_call: TRBJ2-5
v_call: TRBV4-2
clone_size: NA

cdr3_nt: TGTGCCAGCAGCTTAGCTAGGGGGTTGTACACCTTC
cdr3_aa: CASSLARGLYTF
d_call: NA
cdr3_length: 12
j_call: TRBJ1-2
v_call: TRBV5-6
clone_size: few

cdr3_nt: TGTGCCAGCATCCAAGGACTAGCGGGATACGAGCAGTTCTTC
cdr3_aa: CASIQGLAGYEQFF
d_call: TRBD2
cdr3_length: 14
j_call: TRBJ2-1
v_call: TRBV6-1
clone_size: NA

cdr3_nt: TGTGCCACCAGGGAGATCTCCTACGAGCAGTACTTC
cdr3_aa: CATREISYEQYF
d_call: NA
cdr3_length: 12
j_call: TRBJ2-7
v_call: TRBV10-3
clone_size: NA

cdr3_nt: TGCGCCAGCAGCCAAGATCTAGCGGGAGCGCACAATGAGCAGTTCTTC
cdr3_aa: CASSQDLAGAHNEQFF
d_call: TRBD2
cdr3_length: 16
j_call: TRBJ2-1
v_call: TRBV4-1
clone_size: NA

cdr3_nt: TGCGCCAGCAGCCCCGGTACCTGGGAGACCCAGTACTTC
cdr3_aa: CASSPGTWETQYF
d_call: NA
cdr3_length: 13
j_call: TRBJ2-5
v_call: TRBV5-1
clone_size: few

cdr3_nt: TGCGCCAGCAGCTTGGAGTGGACACCCTACAATGAGCAGTTCTTC
cdr3_aa: CASSLEWTPYNEQFF
d_call: NA
cdr3_length: 15
j_call: TRBJ2-1
v_call: TRBV5-1
clone_size: NA

cdr3_nt: TGTGCCAGCAGTAAGAGGCGGGAGCTGACCTACGAGCAGTACTTC
cdr3_aa: CASSKRRELTYEQYF
d_call: TRBD2
cdr3_length: 15
j_call: TRBJ2-7
v_call: TRBV6-1
clone_size: NA

cdr3_nt: TGCAGTGCTAGAGATAGGGCAATGAGCTCCTACAATGAGCAGTTCTTC
cdr3_aa: CSARDRAMSSYNEQFF
d_call: NA
cdr3_length: 16
j_call: TRBJ2-1
v_call: TRBV20-1
clone_size: NA

cdr3_nt: TGCAGTGCTAGACCCGGTAGTATTAAGGGGCAGCCCCAGCATTTT
cdr3_aa: CSARPGSIKGQPQHF
d_call: NA
cdr3_length: 15
j_call: TRBJ1-5
v_call: TRBV20-1
clone_size: NA

cdr3_nt: TGTGCCAGCAGTTTGGTCCGACAGGGCTCTTCCTACGAGCAGTACTTC
cdr3_aa: CASSLVRQGSSYEQYF
d_call: TRBD1
cdr3_length: 16
j_call: TRBJ2-7
v_call: TRBV28
clone_size: few

cdr3_nt: TGTGCCAGCAGCTTGGCCGGGGTCGGGAGCTCCTACGAGCAGTACTTC
cdr3_aa: CASSLAGVGSSYEQYF
d_call: NA
cdr3_length: 16
j_call: TRBJ2-7
v_call: TRBV5-6
clone_size: NA

cdr3_nt: TGTGCCAGCAGTTCCCCTAGCGGGCCCAACACAGATACGCAGTATTTT
cdr3_aa: CASSSPSGPNTDTQYF
d_call: TRBD2
cdr3_length: 16
j_call: TRBJ2-3
v_call: TRBV28
clone_size: NA

cdr3_nt: TGTGCCATCCGCGGGGGCGGATCAGATACGCAGTATTTT
cdr3_aa: CAIRGGGSDTQYF
d_call: NA
cdr3_length: 13
j_call: TRBJ2-3
v_call: TRBV10-3
clone_size: NA

cdr3_nt: TGCAGTGCTAGGGCGGCGGGGAGGGAGACCCAGTACTTC
cdr3_aa: CSARAAGRETQYF
d_call: NA
cdr3_length: 13
j_call: TRBJ2-5
v_call: TRBV20-1
clone_size: NA

cdr3_nt: TGTGCCAGTAGTGGGGCAGGATTACGCCCTGGGGCCAACGTCCTGACTTTC
cdr3_aa: CASSGAGLRPGANVLTF
d_call: NA
cdr3_length: 17
j_call: TRBJ2-6
v_call: TRBV2
clone_size: NA

cdr3_nt: TGCAGTGCTGTAACTAGACAAGAGACCCAGTACTTC
cdr3_aa: CSAVTRQETQYF
d_call: NA
cdr3_length: 12
j_call: TRBJ2-5
v_call: TRBV20-1
clone_size: NA

cdr3_nt: TGTGCCAGCATCAACACCAGGGGAGCGAACCCCCTTCAGCCCCAGCATTTT
cdr3_aa: CASINTRGANPLQPQHF
d_call: NA
cdr3_length: 17
j_call: TRBJ1-5
v_call: TRBV27
clone_size: few

cdr3_nt: TGTGCCAGCAGCCGAGGCGGGGGCAACAATGAGCAGTTCTTC
cdr3_aa: CASSRGGGNNEQFF
d_call: NA
cdr3_length: 14
j_call: TRBJ2-1
v_call: TRBV7-9
clone_size: few

cdr3_nt: TGTGCCATCAATCAGGGGGCACAAGAGACCCAGTACTTC
cdr3_aa: CAINQGAQETQYF
d_call: TRBD1
cdr3_length: 13
j_call: TRBJ2-5
v_call: TRBV10-3
clone_size: NA

cdr3_nt: TGTGCCAGCAGCCGAACCCTCGGGTCCCTCAAAGGGGATGAGCAGTTCTTC
cdr3_aa: CASSRTLGSLKGDEQFF
d_call: NA
cdr3_length: 17
j_call: TRBJ2-1
v_call: TRBV7-9
clone_size: NA

cdr3_nt: TGTGCCAGCAATCCCACTAGTTGGTCCACAGATACGCAGTATTTT
cdr3_aa: CASNPTSWSTDTQYF
d_call: NA
cdr3_length: 15
j_call: TRBJ2-3
v_call: TRBV9
clone_size: NA

cdr3_nt: TGTGCCAGCAGCCATACTCTCTACGAGCAGTACTTC
cdr3_aa: CASSHTLYEQYF
d_call: NA
cdr3_length: 12
j_call: TRBJ2-7
v_call: TRBV16
clone_size: NA

cdr3_nt: TGCAGTGCTAGAGATCCCCGGACAGGCAAATCTAACTATGGCTACACCTTC
cdr3_aa: CSARDPRTGKSNYGYTF
d_call: TRBD1
cdr3_length: 17
j_call: TRBJ1-2
v_call: TRBV20-1
clone_size: NA

cdr3_nt: TGTGCTAGTGGTTTGCCTTCTTACGAGCAGTACTTC
cdr3_aa: CASGLPSYEQYF
d_call: NA
cdr3_length: 12
j_call: TRBJ2-7
v_call: TRBV12-5
clone_size: NA

cdr3_nt: TGCAGTGCTAGACCCTTCTCGGGTAGGCTAGCGGGAGAGACCCAGTACTTC
cdr3_aa: CSARPFSGRLAGETQYF
d_call: TRBD2
cdr3_length: 17
j_call: TRBJ2-5
v_call: TRBV20-1
clone_size: NA

cdr3_nt: TGTGCCACCAGTGATTTGGGCGAGACCCAGTACTTC
cdr3_aa: CATSDLGETQYF
d_call: NA
cdr3_length: 12
j_call: TRBJ2-5
v_call: TRBV24-1
clone_size: many

cdr3_nt: TGCAGTGCGGGGGCCGGGAGAGGTAGAGATACGCAGTATTTT
cdr3_aa: CSAGAGRGRDTQYF
d_call: NA
cdr3_length: 14
j_call: TRBJ2-3
v_call: TRBV20-1
clone_size: NA